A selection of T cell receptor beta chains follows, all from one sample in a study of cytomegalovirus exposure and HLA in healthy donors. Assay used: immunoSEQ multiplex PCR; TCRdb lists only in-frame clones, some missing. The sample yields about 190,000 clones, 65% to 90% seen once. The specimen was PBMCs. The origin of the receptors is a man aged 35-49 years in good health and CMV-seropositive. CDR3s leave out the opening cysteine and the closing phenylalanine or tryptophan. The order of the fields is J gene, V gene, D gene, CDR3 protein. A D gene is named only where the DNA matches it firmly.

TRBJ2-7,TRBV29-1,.,SVETQAYEQY
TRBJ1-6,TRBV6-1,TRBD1,ASSEEGGSSPLH
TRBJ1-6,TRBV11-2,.,ASSPGESSYNSPLH
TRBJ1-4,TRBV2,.,ASSLGQRDEKLF
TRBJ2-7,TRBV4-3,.,ASSQERHLSYEQY
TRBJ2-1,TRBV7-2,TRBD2,ASSPPGTTYLNEQF
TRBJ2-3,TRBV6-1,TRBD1,ASGDSTGSTDTQY
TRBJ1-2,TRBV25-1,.,ASRKNGGYGYT
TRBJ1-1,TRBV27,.,ASSSQGLGTEAF
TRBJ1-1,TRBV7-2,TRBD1,ASSLGYGTGAEAF
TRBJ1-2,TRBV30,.,AYQGSNYGYT
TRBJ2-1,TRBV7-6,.,ASSLSEGSNEQF
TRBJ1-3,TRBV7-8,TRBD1,ASSQDRVRGNTIY
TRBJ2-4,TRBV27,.,ATPIGLAKNIQY
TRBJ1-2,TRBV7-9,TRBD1,ASSLGTGIYGYT
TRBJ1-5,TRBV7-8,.,ASSEGGRRIQPQH